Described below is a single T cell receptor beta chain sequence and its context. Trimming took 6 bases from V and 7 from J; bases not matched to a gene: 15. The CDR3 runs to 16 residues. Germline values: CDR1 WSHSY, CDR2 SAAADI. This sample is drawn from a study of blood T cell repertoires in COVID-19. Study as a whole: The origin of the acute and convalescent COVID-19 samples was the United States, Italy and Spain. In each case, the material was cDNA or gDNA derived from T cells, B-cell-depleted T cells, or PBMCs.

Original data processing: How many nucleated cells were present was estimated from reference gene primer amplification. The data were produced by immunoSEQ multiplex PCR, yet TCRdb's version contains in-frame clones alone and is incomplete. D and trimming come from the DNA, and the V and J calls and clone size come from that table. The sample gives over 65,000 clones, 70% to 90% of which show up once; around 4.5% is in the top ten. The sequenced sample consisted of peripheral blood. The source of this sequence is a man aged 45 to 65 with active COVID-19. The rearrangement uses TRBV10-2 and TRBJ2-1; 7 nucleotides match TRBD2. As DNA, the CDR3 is TGCGCCAGCAGCTCTTTTCCGGGACTAACGGGGAATGAGCAGTTCTTC. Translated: CASSSFPGLTGNEQFF.